The 20 T cell receptor beta chains reported below all come from one sample, sequenced in a study of CD8 T cells in Susac syndrome. An input of about 0.5 to 1 ug of RNA was subjected to reverse transcription using random hexamers. TCRdb ran MiXCR on the immunoSEQ multiplex PCR reads and lists one entry per CDR3 protein. Of roughly 200,000 distinct CDR3 sequences listed, 94% are singletons. The material sequenced was CD4+ T cells from PBMCs. These receptors were collected from a human donor with Susac syndrome.

This clonotype was detected a few times. V is TRBV3-1 and J is TRBJ1-5, with D possibly being TRBD1 (5 bases). CDR3 length equals 15 residues. Germline lookup yields CDR1 LGHDT and CDR2 YNNKEL (reference sequence). Trimming shortened V by 0 bases and J by 6 bases, and 12 bases separated the two germline ends. The CDR3 sequence is CASSQDGGVFQPQHF. For the CDR3, the DNA is TGTGCCAGCAGCCAAGATGGGGGGGTGTTTCAGCCCCAGCATTTT.

This chain links TRBV7-9 with TRBJ1-5; 7 nucleotides align to TRBD1. Looked up from germline, CDR1 is SEHNR and CDR2 is FQNEAQ (reference sequence). The J segment lost 1 base and the V segment lost 5 bases, leaving 2 bases of the junction unmatched. This CDR3 has 14 residues. CDR3 loop: CASSQGQSNQPQHF. CDR3 in DNA: TGTGCCAGCAGCCAGGGACAGAGCAATCAGCCCCAGCATTTT.

This chain links TRBV27 with TRBJ1-2, with D uncertain. The CDR3 extends over 11 amino acids. CDR1 and CDR2 (germline): MNHEY, SMNVEV (reference sequence). V was trimmed by 5 bases and J by 8 bases, leaving 9 bases between them. CDR3 nucleotide sequence: TGTGCCAGCAGTGGGTCTTGGGGCTACACCTTC. Translating it yields CASSGSWGYTF.

This chain connects TRBV24-1 to TRBJ2-1; 9 bases match TRBD1. Germline V lookup: CDR1 KGHDR, CDR2 SFDVKD. Unmatched junction bases numbered 9, after V lost 4 bases and J lost 9 bases. CDR3 length: 15 residues. Here the CDR3 DNA reads TGTGCCACCAGTGACCCCAAACAGGGGGCTGGTGAGCAGTTCTTC. This sequence encodes CATSDPKQGAGEQFF.

The chain uses TRBV9 and TRBJ2-2; D not resolved. There are 12 residues in the CDR3. The V end was cut by 0 bases, the J end by 4 bases, with 1 base between. Germline V CDR1 and CDR2: SGDLS, YYNGEE. CDR3 DNA: TGTGCCAGCAGCGTAGTCACCGGGGAGCTGTTTTTT. It is translated as CASSVVTGELFF.

This chain connects TRBV4-3 to TRBJ2-5, with D tentatively TRBD1 or TRBD2 (6 bases each). In germline, CDR1 is LGHNA, CDR2 YSLEER. There are 15 residues in the CDR3. Trimming shortened V by 0 bases and J by 4 bases, and 12 bases separated the two germline ends. The CDR3 region has the DNA TGCGCCAGCAGCCAAGATCTTTCGGGGGCAGAGACCCAGTACTTC. It is translated as CASSQDLSGAETQYF.

The chain recombines TRBV5-4 with TRBJ1-1; a possible D gene is TRBD1 (6 bases). Germline V CDR1 and CDR2: SGHNT, YYREEE (reference sequence). This CDR3 region has 14 residues. Between the trimmed V and J ends, which lost 0 bases and 5 bases, there was a span of 11 bases. The CDR3 loop reads CASSLARGSTEAFF. CDR3 coding DNA: TGTGCCAGCAGCTTGGCCAGGGGTAGTACTGAAGCTTTCTTT.

J is TRBJ2-1 and V is TRBV28; 10 bases match TRBD2. V lost 3 bases to trimming and J lost 4 bases; unmatched junction nucleotides: 6. This CDR3 spans 16 amino acids. Germline CDR1 reads MDHEN; CDR2 reads SYDVKM. As DNA, the CDR3 is TGTGCCAGCAGTTTGCCGGGACTAGCGCCTTACAATGAGCAGTTCTTC. It codes for CASSLPGLAPYNEQFF.

V is TRBV29-1 and J is TRBJ2-3; 9 bases match TRBD1. Germline values: CDR1 SQVTM, CDR2 ANQGSEA. This CDR3 contains 16 residues. The V gene end was trimmed by 4 bases and the J gene end by 4 bases; junction bases not matched to a gene: 12. CDR3 amino acids: CSVVAYWTGVSDTQYF. CDR3 nucleotides: TGCAGCGTTGTAGCTTACTGGACAGGGGTTTCAGATACGCAGTATTTT.

V gene TRBV7-8 combines with J gene TRBJ2-1; D is undetermined. Trimming shortened V by 5 bases and J by 8 bases, and 13 bases separated the two germline ends. Germline V CDR1 and CDR2: SGHVS, FQNEAQ. The CDR3 is 13 residues long. The DNA for the CDR3 is TGTGCCAGCAGCACTCCGGGCCTATATGAGCAGTTCTTC. As protein: CASSTPGLYEQFF.

This chain joins TRBV29-1 and TRBJ2-7, with 7 nucleotides matching TRBD1. The V gene end was trimmed by 7 bases and the J gene end by 2 bases; junction bases not matched to a gene: 8. The CDR3 spans 13 residues. Germline assignment: CDR1 SQVTM and CDR2 ANQGSEA. The CDR3 coding sequence is TGCAGCGCCAAGGGCCAGGGGGCCTACGAGCAGTACTTC. Translated: CSAKGQGAYEQYF.

This clonotype was picked up one time. The chain employs TRBV2 and TRBJ1-2; D is perhaps TRBD1 (6 bases). Trimming took 6 bases from V and 4 from J, leaving 15 bases between them. Germline loops: CDR1 SNHLY, CDR2 FYNNEI. The CDR3 covers 14 residues. The CDR3 loop is CASRGDNLSYGYTF. CDR3 coding DNA: TGTGCCAGCAGGGGGGACAATCTCTCCTATGGCTACACCTTC.

The sample holds a few counts of this clonotype. The chain carries TRBV6-1 and TRBJ2-3; TRBD1 matches 7 bases. V shed 7 bases, J shed 0 bases, and the junction held 7 bases outside the gene matches. The germline V gene encodes CDR1 MNHNS and CDR2 SASEGT. The CDR3 covers 15 residues. For the CDR3, the DNA is TGTGCCAGCAACAAAGGGGGCACGAGCACAGATACGCAGTATTTT. This codes for CASNKGGTSTDTQYF.

The chain links TRBV18 to TRBJ2-5; D gene uncertain. V lost 6 bases, J lost 4 bases, and 12 bases lay in between. Germline CDR1 reads KGHSH; CDR2 reads LQKENI. The CDR3 is 13 amino acids. This CDR3 reads CASSPDSRETQYF. The CDR3 bases are TGTGCCAGCTCCCCCGATAGCCGAGAGACCCAGTACTTC.

The V and J genes are TRBV7-6 and TRBJ2-7, with 7 positions matching TRBD1. The CDR3 runs 12 residues. V dropped 5 bases and J dropped 7; count of bases not matched to a gene: 5. CDR1 is SGHVS and CDR2 is FNYEAQ in the germline V gene. In nucleotides, the CDR3 is TGTGCCAGCAGCCCACAGGGGTGGGAGCAGTACTTC. This sequence encodes CASSPQGWEQYF.

This chain uses TRBV7-9 with TRBJ2-6; a weak D match, TRBD2 (5 bases). V was trimmed by 10 bases and J by 2 bases, leaving 15 bases between them. The CDR3 is 15 residues long. Germline V gene lookup returns CDR1 SEHNR and CDR2 FQNEAQ (reference sequence). In nucleotides, the CDR3 is TGTGCCACCCCACCCCCGGGGACTGGGGCCAACGTCCTGACTTTC. This codes for CATPPPGTGANVLTF.

This chain connects TRBV13 to TRBJ1-1, with D perhaps matching TRBD1 (5 bases). There are 14 residues in the CDR3. Germline-derived CDR1 and CDR2 are PRHDT and FYEKMQ (reference sequence). Trimming cost V 7 bases and J 4 bases, with 16 bases left between them. The CDR3 spells CASKRTTDTTEAFF. The CDR3 DNA follows: TGTGCCAGCAAGCGGACAACGGATACCACTGAAGCTTTCTTT.

CDR3 amino acids: CASSPLGATYNEQFF. CDR3 nucleotides: TGTGCCAGCTCACCACTGGGGGCCACCTACAATGAGCAGTTCTTC. This rearrangement joins TRBV18 to TRBJ2-1, with D perhaps TRBD1 (6 bases). CDR3 size: 15 residues. Per germline, CDR1 KGHSH and CDR2 LQKENI. V gave up 1 base and J gave up 2 bases, with 9 bases separating them.

This sequence joins TRBV5-4 and TRBJ1-2; D not resolved. CDR1 SGHNT and CDR2 YYREEE come from the germline V gene (reference sequence). CDR3 length: 12 residues. Trimming took 5 bases from V and 4 from J, leaving 9 bases between them. CDR3 sequence reads: CASRREGYGYTF. In nucleotides, the CDR3 is TGTGCCAGCAGGCGAGAGGGCTATGGCTACACCTTC.

V is TRBV15 and J is TRBJ1-1; TRBD1 might be the D (5 bases). The CDR3 covers 18 residues. Trimming stripped 0 bases from V and 0 bases from J, with 17 bases between. Germline V lookup: CDR1 LNHNV, CDR2 YYDKDF (reference sequence). The chain's CDR3 is CATSRDGGWGGVNTEAFF. The CDR3 DNA reads TGTGCCACCAGCAGAGATGGGGGTTGGGGTGGGGTGAACACTGAAGCTTTCTTT.